This T cell receptor (beta chain) originates from a study of cytomegalovirus exposure and HLA in healthy donors. Notes on this clone: Its target is unknown.

General observations from the study: The tendency of first-cohort TCR clusters to co-occur in the 100 to 150 validation repertoires emerged from a later analysis. The majority of TCR sequences were rare, yet some public TCRs appeared in many donors.

Trimming stripped 1 base from V and 0 bases from J, with 10 bases between. Germline CDR1 SGHNT, CDR2 YENEEA. The CDR3 covers 15 residues. Sequencing used immunoSEQ multiplex PCR; TCRdb keeps in-frame clones, though not all of them. The data contain around 190,000 clones, 81% of them singletons. Sequenced input: PBMCs. The receptor was isolated from a woman younger than 45 in good health and CMV-seronegative. The chain uses TRBV11-3 and TRBJ2-7; weak D call: TRBD2 (5 bases). CDR3 protein: CASSLGGLSSYEQYF. CDR3 sequence (DNA): TGTGCCAGCAGCTTAGGCGGGTTGTCCTCCTACGAGCAGTACTTC.